Sequencing of this T cell receptor (beta chain) was carried out in a study of blood T cell repertoires in COVID-19. Study details: Acute and convalescent COVID-19 samples came from the United States, Italy and Spain. PBMCs, B-cell-depleted T cells, or T cells were the source of the cDNA or gDNA that made up the material.

CDR1 is MGHRA, CDR2 YSYEKL, per germline. This CDR3 contains 13 residues. J lost 3 bases, V lost 3 bases, and 1 base had no gene match. Methods used by the authors: Reference gene primers were amplified, and this amplification served to estimate nucleated cell counts. The method was immunoSEQ multiplex PCR; TCRdb's version includes in-frame clones alone and lacks a portion of them. Clone size and V and J calls were adopted from that table, with D and trimming inferred from the DNA. The sample carries 250,000 or so clones, roughly 86% recorded once. The TCR originated in a man aged 50 to 59 with acute or convalescent COVID-19. The chain is built from TRBV4-1 and TRBJ1-2; TRBD1 agrees at 7 bases. The specimen sequenced was peripheral blood. The CDR3 DNA reads as TGCGCCAGCAGCCAGACAGGGTACTATGGCTACACCTTC. Its protein is CASSQTGYYGYTF.